Listed here are 20 T cell receptor beta chains from one sample, sequenced in a study of OX40 agonist ivuxolimab in advanced cancers. Only in-frame clones appear in the TCRdb table, and some are missing; sequencing was by immunoSEQ multiplex PCR. The sample contains 76,000 or so clones, nearly 95% of which appear only once. The sequencing used CD4+ or CD8+ T cells sorted from blood, collected in a trial of the OX40 agonist ivuxolimab. The origin of the receptors is an adult with an advanced solid tumor such as melanoma, head and neck, liver or kidney cancer.

The chain links TRBV10-3 to TRBJ1-2, with TRBD1 matching 9 bases. From germline, CDR1 is ENHRY and CDR2 SYGVKD. V dropped 6 bases and J dropped 5; count of bases not matched to a gene: 7. This CDR3 has 14 amino acids. CDR3 nucleotide sequence: TGTGCCATCAGGATGGACAGGGGCCTGTATGGCTACACCTTC. This codes for CAIRMDRGLYGYTF.

The V call is TRBV27, the J call TRBJ1-5; 10 nucleotides align to TRBD1. J gave up 5 bases and V 6 bases, and 4 bases lay outside the gene matches. This CDR3 region has 14 residues. CDR1 and CDR2 (germline): MNHEY, SMNVEV (reference sequence). CDR3 residues: CASSSDRGYQPQHF. The CDR3 DNA reads TGTGCCAGCAGCTCGGACAGGGGGTATCAGCCCCAGCATTTT.

The rearrangement links TRBV27 to TRBJ2-5; no clear D. This CDR3 region has 16 residues. The germline V gene encodes CDR1 MNHEY and CDR2 SMNVEV (reference sequence). Trimming took 6 bases from V and 9 from J, leaving 26 bases between them. The CDR3 reads CASRPTTRTFPGSQYF. In DNA, the CDR3 is TGTGCCAGCAGGCCAACAACCCGGACGTTCCCCGGGTCCCAGTACTTC.

The gene calls are TRBV19 and TRBJ1-5, with D possibly TRBD1 on 6 matching bases. The CDR3 covers 16 residues. Per germline, CDR1 LNHDA and CDR2 SQIVND (reference sequence). With 6 bases removed from V and 0 bases from J, the gap between germline ends came to 15 bases. The CDR3 nucleotides are TGTGCCAGTAGCTGGACAGATTTTTATAGCAATCAGCCCCAGCATTTT. Translated: CASSWTDFYSNQPQHF.

The chain is built from TRBV6-5 and TRBJ2-5; D is ambiguous. The ends were cut back, 6 bases at V and 4 bases at J, with 3 bases in the middle. This CDR3 has 10 amino acids. The germline V gene has CDR1 MNHEY and CDR2 SVGAGI. This chain's CDR3 is CASRAETQYF. The CDR3 DNA reads as TGTGCCAGCAGAGCAGAGACCCAGTACTTC.

CDR3 bases: TGCAGCGTGGAAACAGGGGAGGGGAACACTGAAGCTTTCTTT. It translates to CSVETGEGNTEAFF. The chain joins TRBV29-1 to TRBJ1-1; TRBD1 matches at 7 bases. The CDR3 sequence is 14 residues long. V was pared by 6 bases and J by 1 base, with 8 bases of the junction left unmatched. Germline values: CDR1 SQVTM, CDR2 ANQGSEA.

This clone was found a few times. This sequence joins TRBV6-6 and TRBJ1-2; no definite D call. Per germline, CDR1 MNHNY and CDR2 SVGAGI (reference sequence). The CDR3 is made up of 11 amino acids. V lost 2 bases to trimming and J lost 8 bases, with 6 bases between them. CDR3 DNA sequence: TGTGCCAGCAGTTACGGTGTGGGCTACACCTTC. Its protein is CASSYGVGYTF.

The chain combines TRBV5-8 with TRBJ2-1; D is unresolved. The CDR3 runs 13 residues. CDR1 and CDR2 (germline): SGHTS, YDEGEE. V lost 0 bases, J lost 9 bases, and 10 bases lay in between. The CDR3 nucleotides are TGTGCCAGCAGCTTGGTCGATTTTGGTGAGCAGTTCTTC. Translating it yields CASSLVDFGEQFF.

The chain recombines TRBV5-1 with TRBJ2-7, with D possibly called TRBD1 or TRBD2 (5 bases each). Germline V lookup: CDR1 SGHRS, CDR2 YFSETQ. The CDR3 length is 15 residues. With 0 bases removed from V and 0 bases from J, the gap between germline ends came to 10 bases. CDR3 nucleotides: TGCGCCAGCAGCTTGGAGTGGGGGAGCTCCTACGAGCAGTACTTC. Translating gives CASSLEWGSSYEQYF. The complete variable domain, with remaining parts taken from reference TRBV5-1 and TRBJ2-7, reads KAGVTQTPRYLIKTRGQQVTLSCSPISGHRSVSWYQQTPGQGLQFLFEYFSETQRNKGNFPGRFSGRQFSNSRSEMNVSTLELGDSALYLCASSLEWGSSYEQYFGPGTRLTVT.

The chain combines TRBV4-2 with TRBJ2-7, with D unresolved. V was pared by 5 bases and J by 3 bases, with 20 bases between. CDR3 length equals 16 residues. Germline V gives CDR1 LGHNA, CDR2 YNFKEQ. The CDR3 sequence: CASSEPLATAYYEQYF. In DNA, the CDR3 is TGTGCCAGCAGCGAACCCCTCGCCACAGCTTACTACGAGCAGTACTTC.

The gene calls are TRBV11-2 and TRBJ2-2; D is ambiguous. The CDR3 is 11 residues long. Trimming pared 6 bases from V and 7 bases from J, leaving 6 bases between. Germline V gives CDR1 SGHAT, CDR2 FQNNGV. The CDR3: CASRNGGELFF. The CDR3 DNA reads TGTGCCAGCAGAAATGGCGGGGAGCTGTTTTTT.

The V call is TRBV5-1, the J call TRBJ1-1, with 12 bases fitting TRBD1. CDR1 and CDR2 from the germline V gene are SGHRS and YFSETQ. The CDR3 loop spans 15 amino acids. Trimming removed 3 bases from V and 7 bases from J; junction bases left unmatched: 7. The CDR3 coding sequence is TGCGCCAGCAGCTCCCTGGGACAGGGGGCGGATGAAGCTTTCTTT. It codes for CASSSLGQGADEAFF. Based on the CDR3 plus reference TRBV5-1 and TRBJ1-1, the full variable domain is KAGVTQTPRYLIKTRGQQVTLSCSPISGHRSVSWYQQTPGQGLQFLFEYFSETQRNKGNFPGRFSGRQFSNSRSEMNVSTLELGDSALYLCASSSLGQGADEAFFGQGTRLTVV.

The chain uses TRBV2 and TRBJ1-5; D might be TRBD1 (5 bases). The V gene lost 6 bases and the J gene lost 3 bases, with 15 bases spanning the gap. The CDR3 covers 15 residues. Germline values: CDR1 SNHLY, CDR2 FYNNEI. The DNA of the CDR3 is TGTGCCAGCAGCGCCCCCCCGGGACCCAATCAGCCCCAGCATTTT. It translates to CASSAPPGPNQPQHF.

The chain uses TRBV7-9 and TRBJ2-3; D may be TRBD1 or TRBD2 (5 bases each). CDR1 is SEHNR, CDR2 FQNEAQ, per germline (reference sequence). The ends were cut back, 1 base at V and 5 bases at J, with 10 bases in the middle. CDR3 length: 14 residues. The CDR3: CASSLVGVGDTQYF. CDR3 DNA: TGTGCCAGCAGCTTAGTGGGGGTAGGAGATACGCAGTATTTT.

This chain joins TRBV5-8 and TRBJ1-4; no clear D gene. The CDR3 spans 15 residues. Germline V CDR1 and CDR2: SGHTS, YDEGEE. Trimming took off 1 base at V and 5 bases at J, with 12 bases between the two ends. CDR3 coding DNA: TGTGCCAGCAGCTTGTCTTGGCGATCGAATGAAAAACTGTTTTTT. Amino acid sequence: CASSLSWRSNEKLFF. Full variable domain (remainder filled in from reference TRBV5-8 and TRBJ1-4): EAGVTQSPTHLIKTRGQQATLRCSPISGHTSVYWYQQALGLGLQFLLWYDEGEERNRGNFPPRFSGRQFPNYSSELNVNALELEDSALYLCASSLSWRSNEKLFFGSGTQLSVL.

V and J are TRBV29-1 and TRBJ1-1; no clear D gene. Deletions cut 6 bases from V and 1 base from J, with 6 bases between. The CDR3 contains 11 residues. Germline V gives CDR1 SQVTM, CDR2 ANQGSEA. As DNA, the CDR3 is TGCAGCGTCAGGACGAACACTGAAGCTTTCTTT. It encodes CSVRTNTEAFF.

The chain is built from TRBV10-3 and TRBJ2-5, with a weak D call TRBD1 (6 bases). The V gene lost 2 bases and the J gene lost 4 bases, with 14 bases spanning the gap. The CDR3 covers 15 residues. Germline V CDR1 and CDR2: ENHRY, SYGVKD. As DNA, the CDR3 is TGTGCCATCAGTGAGGAAGGGGGTAGGGGAGAGACCCAGTACTTC. This gives the protein CAISEEGGRGETQYF.

V gene TRBV2 combines with J gene TRBJ2-2, with 8 bases identical to TRBD1. V was clipped by 7 bases and J by 9 bases; unmatched bases: 7. This CDR3 has 13 residues. Germline V gene lookup returns CDR1 SNHLY and CDR2 FYNNEI. CDR3 bases: TGTGCCAGCAAGGGACAGGCCTACCGGGAGCTGTTTTTT. Encoded protein: CASKGQAYRELFF.

The chain is built from TRBV25-1 and TRBJ1-1; D uncertain. There are 13 residues in the CDR3. The V and J ends lost 1 base and 8 bases respectively, with 11 bases between them. Germline V gives CDR1 MGHDK, CDR2 SYGVNS. The CDR3 spells CASSELSRTEAFF. The CDR3 DNA sequence: TGTGCCAGCAGTGAATTAAGCCGGACCGAAGCTTTCTTT.

This chain joins TRBV4-1 and TRBJ2-1, with D unresolved. Trimming shortened V by 1 base and J by 0 bases, and 13 bases separated the two germline ends. CDR3 size: 17 residues. The germline gives CDR1 MGHRA, CDR2 YSYEKL. CDR3 sequence (DNA): TGCGCCAGCAGCCAAGGGAACGAAGGGTTCTCCTACAATGAGCAGTTCTTC. This codes for CASSQGNEGFSYNEQFF.